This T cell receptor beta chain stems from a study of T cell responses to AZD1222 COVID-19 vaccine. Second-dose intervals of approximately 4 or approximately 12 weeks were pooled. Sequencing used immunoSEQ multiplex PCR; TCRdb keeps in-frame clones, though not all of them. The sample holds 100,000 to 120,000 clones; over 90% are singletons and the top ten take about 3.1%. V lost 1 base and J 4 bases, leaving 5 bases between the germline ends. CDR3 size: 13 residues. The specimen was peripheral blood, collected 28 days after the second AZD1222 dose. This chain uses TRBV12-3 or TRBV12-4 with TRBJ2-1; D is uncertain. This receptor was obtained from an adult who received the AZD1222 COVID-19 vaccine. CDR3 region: CASSLGDYNEQFF. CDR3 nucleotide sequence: TGTGCCAGCAGTTTAGGAGATTACAATGAGCAGTTCTTC.